This TCR beta chain derives from a study of OX40 agonist ivuxolimab in advanced cancers. CDR1 is SEHNR, CDR2 FQNEAQ, per germline (reference sequence). The CDR3 is made up of 13 amino acids. Between the trimmed V and J ends, which lost 5 bases and 4 bases, there was a span of 11 bases. With respect to this clone: What it binds is not known.

Study-level findings and limits: The average count of expanded clones was higher among CD8+ T cells than among CD4+. Certain nonresponders likewise exhibited a low normalized T-cell clonal expansion. Near-lowest levels of clonal expansion characterized partial responders at 0.1-3.0 mg/kg.

Baseline was the first blood sampling point, followed by cycle 4 day 1 and cycle 7 day 1. The repertoire was sequenced with immunoSEQ multiplex PCR; TCRdb's copy has only in-frame clones and lacks some. The sample holds about 120,000 clones, more than 80% seen once. Specimen: CD4+ or CD8+ T cells sorted from blood, collected in a trial of the OX40 agonist ivuxolimab. The sequence was obtained from an adult with an advanced solid tumor such as melanoma, head and neck, liver or kidney cancer. The chain links TRBV7-9 to TRBJ1-1, with unresolved D. For the CDR3, the DNA is TGTGCCAGCAGCCCGAGGGTTCTCACTGAAGCTTTCTTT. Translation gives CASSPRVLTEAFF.